A single T cell receptor beta chain is shown here with its context. Its antigen remains unknown. Clones were read by immunoSEQ multiplex PCR, and TCRdb kept only the in-frame ones, dropping some. The sample lists about 48,000 clones, roughly 89% occurring once. The data derive from a study of OX40 agonist ivuxolimab in advanced cancers. Study at large: Cancers in dose escalation were hepatocellular, melanoma, renal cell and head and neck. General study points: A proportion of nonresponders additionally exhibited low normalized T-cell clonal expansion. In general, CD8+ T cells held more expanded clones than CD4+ did, on average.

On cycle 4 day 1 and cycle 7 day 1, as well as at baseline, blood was sampled. The V end lost 3 bases, the J end lost 5 bases, and 12 bases lay between the germline ends. Germline loops: CDR1 SGHTS, CDR2 YDEGEE. This CDR3 has 14 residues. This sequence was found in an adult with an advanced solid tumor such as melanoma, head and neck, liver or kidney cancer. The chain joins TRBV5-8 to TRBJ2-1, with D uncertain. The starting material was CD4+ or CD8+ T cells sorted from blood, obtained in a trial of the OX40 agonist ivuxolimab. The CDR3 is CASSSMETHNEQFF. In nucleotides, the CDR3 is TGTGCCAGCAGCTCGATGGAGACTCACAATGAGCAGTTCTTC.